This T cell receptor beta chain came from a study of Ad26.COV2.S vaccination and SARS-CoV-2 variants. Study-level information: Enrolled in COV1001, the donor was in the Ad26.COV2.S trial arm, which received the vaccine. Findings of the study overall: Vaccine and placebo groups showed comparable non-spike TCR breadth.

The treatment denotes: 15 to 20 received Ad26.COV2.S at low or high dose, single or two shots; roughly five received placebo; per-sample allocation not given. Specimen acquisition occurred on day 63 following the initial vaccine or placebo injection. The data were produced by immunoSEQ multiplex PCR, yet TCRdb's version contains in-frame clones alone and is incomplete. The data show 380,000 or so clones, around nine tenths seen once. A remark on this clone: What it binds is not known.

V shed 4 bases, J shed 1 base, and the junction held 15 bases outside the gene matches. Germline V gives CDR1 LGHNA, CDR2 YNFKEQ. The CDR3 runs 18 residues. The chain has TRBV4-2 and TRBJ2-5; 7 nucleotides match TRBD2. The source is a person between 18 and 65 years old who received the Ad26.COV2.S COVID-19 vaccine or a placebo. Sequencing was performed on peripheral blood, taken in a trial of Ad26.COV2.S vaccine versus placebo. This CDR3 is CASSLGRWASGGQETQYF. The CDR3 DNA sequence: TGTGCCAGCAGCCTCGGCCGTTGGGCTAGCGGAGGCCAAGAGACCCAGTACTTC.